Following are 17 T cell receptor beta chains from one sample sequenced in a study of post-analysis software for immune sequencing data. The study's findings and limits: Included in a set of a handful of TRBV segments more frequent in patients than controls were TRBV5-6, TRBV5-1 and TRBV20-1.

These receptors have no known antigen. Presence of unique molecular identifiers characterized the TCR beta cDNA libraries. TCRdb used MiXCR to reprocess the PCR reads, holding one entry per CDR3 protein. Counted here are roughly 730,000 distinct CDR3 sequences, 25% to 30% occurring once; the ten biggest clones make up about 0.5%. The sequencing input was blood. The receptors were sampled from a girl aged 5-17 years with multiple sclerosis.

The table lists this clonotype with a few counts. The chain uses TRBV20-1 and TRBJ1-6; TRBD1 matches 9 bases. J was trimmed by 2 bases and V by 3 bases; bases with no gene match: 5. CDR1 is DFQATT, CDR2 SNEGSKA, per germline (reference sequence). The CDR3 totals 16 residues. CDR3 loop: CSASTGTGTYNSPLHF. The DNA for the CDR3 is TGCAGTGCTAGTACCGGGACAGGGACCTATAATTCACCCCTCCACTTT.

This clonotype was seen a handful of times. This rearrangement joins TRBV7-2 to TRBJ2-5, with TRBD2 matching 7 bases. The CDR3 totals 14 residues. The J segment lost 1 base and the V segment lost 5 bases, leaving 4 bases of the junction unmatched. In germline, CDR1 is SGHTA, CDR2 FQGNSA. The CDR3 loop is CASSPLARQETQYF. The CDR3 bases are TGTGCCAGCAGCCCACTAGCGCGCCAAGAGACCCAGTACTTC. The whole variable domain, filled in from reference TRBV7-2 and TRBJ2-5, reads GAGVSQSPSNKVTEKGKDVELRCDPISGHTALYWYRQSLGQGLEFLIYFQGNSAPDKSGLPSDRFSAERTGGSVSTLTIQRTQQEDSAVYLCASSPLARQETQYFGPGTRLLVL.

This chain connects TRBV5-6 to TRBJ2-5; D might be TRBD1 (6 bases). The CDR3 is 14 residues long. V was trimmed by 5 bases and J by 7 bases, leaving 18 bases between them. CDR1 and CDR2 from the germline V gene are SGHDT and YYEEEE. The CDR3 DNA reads TGTGCCAGCAGACAGGACAGAAGGGAAGGGACCCAGTACTTC. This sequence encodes CASRQDRREGTQYF.

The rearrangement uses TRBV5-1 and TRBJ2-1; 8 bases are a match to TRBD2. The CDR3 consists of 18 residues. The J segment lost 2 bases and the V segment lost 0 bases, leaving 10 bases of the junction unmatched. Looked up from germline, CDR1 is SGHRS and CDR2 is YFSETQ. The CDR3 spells CASSLVGSGEAPYNEQFF. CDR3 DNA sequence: TGCGCCAGCAGCTTGGTCGGTAGCGGGGAGGCACCCTACAATGAGCAGTTCTTC.

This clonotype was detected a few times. CDR3 DNA sequence: TGTGCCAGCAGCTTAGCCGACGCAGTCCCCGCCTACGAGCAGTACTTC. Translation gives CASSLADAVPAYEQYF. The chain combines TRBV11-2 with TRBJ2-7; D gene unclear. The CDR3 is 16 residues long. Germline-derived CDR1 and CDR2 are SGHAT and FQNNGV. V was clipped by 1 base and J by 2 bases, with 15 bases between them. The whole variable domain, remainder taken from reference TRBV11-2 and TRBJ2-7, is EAGVAQSPRYKIIEKRQSVAFWCNPISGHATLYWYQQILGQGPKLLIQFQNNGVVDDSQLPKDRFSAERLKGVDSTLKIQPAKLEDSAVYLCASSLADAVPAYEQYFGPGTRLTVT.

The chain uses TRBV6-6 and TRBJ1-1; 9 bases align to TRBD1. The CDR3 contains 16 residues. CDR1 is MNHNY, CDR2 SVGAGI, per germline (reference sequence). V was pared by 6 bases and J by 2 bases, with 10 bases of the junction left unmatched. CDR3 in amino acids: CASRHRQGVPNTEAFF. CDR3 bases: TGTGCCAGCAGGCATAGACAGGGGGTCCCCAACACTGAAGCTTTCTTT.

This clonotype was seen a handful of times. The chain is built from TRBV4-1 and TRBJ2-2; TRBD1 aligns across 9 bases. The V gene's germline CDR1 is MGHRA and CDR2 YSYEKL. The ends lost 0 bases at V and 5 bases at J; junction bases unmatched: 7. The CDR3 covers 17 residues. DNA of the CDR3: TGCGCCAGCAGCCAAGATACAGGGGGCGCTGGGACCGGGGAGCTGTTTTTT. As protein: CASSQDTGGAGTGELFF.

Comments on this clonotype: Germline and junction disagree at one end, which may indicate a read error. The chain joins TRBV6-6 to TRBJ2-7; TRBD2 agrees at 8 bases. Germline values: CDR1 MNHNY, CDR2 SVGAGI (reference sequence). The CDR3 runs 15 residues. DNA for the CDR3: TGTGTCAGCATGGGCCCGGCGGGAGGCTCCTACGAGCAGTACTTC. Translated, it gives CVSMGPAGGSYEQYF.

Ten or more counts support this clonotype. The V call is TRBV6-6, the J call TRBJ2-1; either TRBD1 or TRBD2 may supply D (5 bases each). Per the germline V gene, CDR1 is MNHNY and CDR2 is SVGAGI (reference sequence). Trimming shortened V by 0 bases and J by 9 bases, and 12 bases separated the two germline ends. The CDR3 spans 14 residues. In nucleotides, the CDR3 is TGTGCCAGCAGTTACTCGGGGGAGTACGGTGAGCAGTTCTTC. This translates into CASSYSGEYGEQFF.

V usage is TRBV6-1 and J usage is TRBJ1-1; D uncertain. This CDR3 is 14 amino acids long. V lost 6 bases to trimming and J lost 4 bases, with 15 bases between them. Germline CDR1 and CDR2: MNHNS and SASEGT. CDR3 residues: CASRTESRSTEAFF. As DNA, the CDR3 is TGTGCCAGCAGAACAGAGAGTCGGTCCACTGAAGCTTTCTTT.

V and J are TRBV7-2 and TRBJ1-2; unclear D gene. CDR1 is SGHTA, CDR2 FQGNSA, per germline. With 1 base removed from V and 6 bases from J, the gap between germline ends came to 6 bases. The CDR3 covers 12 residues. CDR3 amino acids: CASSLGSDGYTF. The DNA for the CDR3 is TGTGCCAGCAGCTTAGGGTCGGATGGCTACACCTTC.

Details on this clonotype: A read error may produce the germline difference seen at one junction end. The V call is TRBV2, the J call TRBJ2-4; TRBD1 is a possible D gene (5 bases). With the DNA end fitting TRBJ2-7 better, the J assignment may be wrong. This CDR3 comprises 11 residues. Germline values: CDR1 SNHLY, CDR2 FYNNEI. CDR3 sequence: CAGRADYEQYF. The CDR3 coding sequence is TGTGCCGGCAGGGCGGACTACGAGCAGTACTTC.

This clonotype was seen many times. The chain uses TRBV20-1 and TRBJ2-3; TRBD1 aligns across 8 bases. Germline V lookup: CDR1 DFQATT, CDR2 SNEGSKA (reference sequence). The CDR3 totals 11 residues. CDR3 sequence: CSAQGADTQYF. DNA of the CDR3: TGCAGCGCCCAGGGGGCCGATACGCAGTATTTT.

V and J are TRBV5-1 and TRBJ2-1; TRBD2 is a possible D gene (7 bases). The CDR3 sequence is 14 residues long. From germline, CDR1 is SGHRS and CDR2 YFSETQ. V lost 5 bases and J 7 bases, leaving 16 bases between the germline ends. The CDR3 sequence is CASSGGGAANEQFF. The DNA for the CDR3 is TGCGCCAGCAGTGGTGGGGGGGCAGCAAATGAGCAGTTCTTC.

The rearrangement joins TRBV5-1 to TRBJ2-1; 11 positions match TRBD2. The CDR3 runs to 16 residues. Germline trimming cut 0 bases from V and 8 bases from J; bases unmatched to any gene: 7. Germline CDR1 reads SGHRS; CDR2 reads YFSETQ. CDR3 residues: CASSLEVAGGLDEQFF. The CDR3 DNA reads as TGCGCCAGCAGCTTGGAGGTAGCGGGAGGGTTGGATGAGCAGTTCTTC.

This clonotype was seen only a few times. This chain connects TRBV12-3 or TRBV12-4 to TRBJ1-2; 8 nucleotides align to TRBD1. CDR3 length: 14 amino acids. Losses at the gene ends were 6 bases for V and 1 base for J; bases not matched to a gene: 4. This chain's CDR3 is CASRGGQDNYGYTF. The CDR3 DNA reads TGTGCCAGCAGGGGGGGACAGGATAACTATGGCTACACCTTC.

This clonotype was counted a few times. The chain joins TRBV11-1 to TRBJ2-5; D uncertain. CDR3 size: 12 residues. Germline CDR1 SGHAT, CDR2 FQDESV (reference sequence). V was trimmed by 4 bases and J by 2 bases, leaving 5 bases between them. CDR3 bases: TGTGCCAGCAGCTCCGAACAAGAGACCCAGTACTTC. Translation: CASSSEQETQYF.